This is a list of T cell receptor beta chains from one sample in a study of blood T cell repertoires in COVID-19. TCRdb's table, derived via immunoSEQ multiplex PCR, lists solely in-frame clones and lacks some. Of 100,000 to 150,000 clones in the sample, 88% were seen once. Sequenced: peripheral blood. The receptors shown here come from a human donor in a cohort sampled during active COVID-19. CDR3s include the opening cysteine and the closing phenylalanine or tryptophan.

J gene,V gene,CDR3 protein
TRBJ2-7,TRBV5-4,CASSDGGASYEQYF
TRBJ2-1,TRBV23-1,CASSPPSDRGPSNYNEQFF
TRBJ2-3,TRBV4-1,CASSQEASGSGDTQYF
TRBJ1-1,TRBV29-1,CSVEDRTGGDTEAFF
TRBJ2-7,TRBV3-1/TRBV3-2,CASSHGTSERIYEQYF
TRBJ1-6,TRBV10-3,CAISEFGRGDHSPLHF
TRBJ2-7,TRBV2,CASSDLGQHYEQYF
TRBJ2-7,TRBV7-9,CASSPNTYEQYF
TRBJ2-1,TRBV7-9,CASTHGGARSYNEQFF
TRBJ1-1,TRBV24-1,CATADTEAFF
TRBJ1-2,TRBV7-9,CASSLTYREVNYGYTF
TRBJ2-5,TRBV5-4,CASSLGGSQETQYF
TRBJ1-2,TRBV28,CASSSGSGYGYTF
TRBJ2-3,TRBV5-1,CASSLEGGYTDTQYF
TRBJ2-7,TRBV3-1/TRBV3-2,CASSQVTSGPSYEQYF
TRBJ2-6,TRBV15,CATRRGAGANVLTF
TRBJ1-4,TRBV20-1,CSASNRVDEKLFF
TRBJ2-7,TRBV30,CAWLRDRLGKQYF
TRBJ2-7,TRBV7-2,CASSLLAGAPSEQYF
TRBJ2-7,TRBV5-6,CASSLGGGEQYF
TRBJ1-3,TRBV4-2,CASSQDPTVSGNTIYF
TRBJ2-1,TRBV28,CASSPKQGTYNEQFF